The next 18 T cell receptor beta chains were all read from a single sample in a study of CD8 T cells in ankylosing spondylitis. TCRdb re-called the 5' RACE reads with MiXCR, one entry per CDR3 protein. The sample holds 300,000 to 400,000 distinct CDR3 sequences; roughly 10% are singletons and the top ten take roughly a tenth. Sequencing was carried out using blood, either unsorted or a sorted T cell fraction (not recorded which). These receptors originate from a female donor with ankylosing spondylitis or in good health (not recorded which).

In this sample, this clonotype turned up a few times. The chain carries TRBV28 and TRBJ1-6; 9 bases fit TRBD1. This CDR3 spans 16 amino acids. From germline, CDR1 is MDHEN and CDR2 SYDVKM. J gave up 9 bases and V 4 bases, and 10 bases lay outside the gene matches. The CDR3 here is CASSSRTGEFGSPLHF. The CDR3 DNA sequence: TGTGCCAGCAGTTCCCGGACAGGGGAGTTTGGTTCACCCCTCCACTTT.

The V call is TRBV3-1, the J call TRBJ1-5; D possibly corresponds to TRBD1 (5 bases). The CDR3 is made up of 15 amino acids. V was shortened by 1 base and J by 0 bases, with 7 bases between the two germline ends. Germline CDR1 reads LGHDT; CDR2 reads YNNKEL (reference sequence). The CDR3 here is CASSQGQGSNQPQHF. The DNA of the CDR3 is TGTGCCAGCAGCCAAGGGCAGGGTAGCAATCAGCCCCAGCATTTT.

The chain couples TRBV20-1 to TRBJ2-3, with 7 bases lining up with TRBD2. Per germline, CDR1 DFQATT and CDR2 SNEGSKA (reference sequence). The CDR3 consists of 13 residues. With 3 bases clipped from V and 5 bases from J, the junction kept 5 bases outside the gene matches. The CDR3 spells CSASRRERDTQYF. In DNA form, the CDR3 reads TGCAGTGCTAGCAGGCGGGAGAGAGATACGCAGTATTTT.

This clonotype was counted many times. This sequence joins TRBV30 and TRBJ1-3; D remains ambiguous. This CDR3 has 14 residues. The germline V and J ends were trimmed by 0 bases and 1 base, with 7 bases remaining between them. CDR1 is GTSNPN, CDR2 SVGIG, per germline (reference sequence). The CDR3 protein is CAWSVTGSGNTIYF. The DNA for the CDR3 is TGTGCCTGGAGTGTAACGGGATCTGGAAACACCATATATTTT.

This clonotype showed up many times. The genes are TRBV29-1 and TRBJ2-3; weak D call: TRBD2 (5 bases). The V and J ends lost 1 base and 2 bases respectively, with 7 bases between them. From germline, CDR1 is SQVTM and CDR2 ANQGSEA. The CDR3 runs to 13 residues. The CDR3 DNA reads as TGCAGCGTTGAAGGCGGGCCCACAGATACGCAGTATTTT. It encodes CSVEGGPTDTQYF.

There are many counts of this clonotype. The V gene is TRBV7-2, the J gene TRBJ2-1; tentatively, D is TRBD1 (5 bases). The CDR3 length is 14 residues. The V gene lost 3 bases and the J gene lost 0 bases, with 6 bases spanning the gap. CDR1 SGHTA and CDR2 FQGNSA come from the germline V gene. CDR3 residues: CASSFQGSYNEQFF. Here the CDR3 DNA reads TGTGCCAGCAGCTTTCAGGGCTCCTACAATGAGCAGTTCTTC.

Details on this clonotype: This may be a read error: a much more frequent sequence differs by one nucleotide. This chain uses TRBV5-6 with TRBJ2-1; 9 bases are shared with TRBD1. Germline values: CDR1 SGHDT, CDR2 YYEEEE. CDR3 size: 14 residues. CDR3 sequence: CACSLWTGVNEQFF. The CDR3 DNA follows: TGTGCCTGCAGCCTCTGGACAGGGGTGAATGAGCAGTTCTTC.

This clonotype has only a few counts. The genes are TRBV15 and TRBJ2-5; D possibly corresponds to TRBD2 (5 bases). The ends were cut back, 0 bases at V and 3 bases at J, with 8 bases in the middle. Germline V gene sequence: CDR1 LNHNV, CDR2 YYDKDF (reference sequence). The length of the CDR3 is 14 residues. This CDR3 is CATSRDAGKETQYF. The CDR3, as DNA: TGTGCCACCAGCAGAGATGCCGGGAAAGAGACCCAGTACTTC.

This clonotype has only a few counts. CDR3 in DNA: TGTGCCAGCAGCCGCCCGGGACAGGGAGGTCAGCCCCAGCATTTT. Its protein is CASSRPGQGGQPQHF. The chain carries TRBV2 and TRBJ1-5; 9 bases align to TRBD1. With V trimmed by 6 bases and J by 6 bases, 9 bases remained unmatched. CDR1 and CDR2 (germline): SNHLY, FYNNEI. This CDR3 spans 15 amino acids.

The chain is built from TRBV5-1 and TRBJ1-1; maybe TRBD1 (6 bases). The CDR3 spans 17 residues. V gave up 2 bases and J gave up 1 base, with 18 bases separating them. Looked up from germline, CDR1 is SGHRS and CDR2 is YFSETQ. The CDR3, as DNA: TGCGCCAGCAGCTTTGGTTTGGACAGAAAGAAGAACACTGAAGCTTTCTTT. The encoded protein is CASSFGLDRKKNTEAFF.

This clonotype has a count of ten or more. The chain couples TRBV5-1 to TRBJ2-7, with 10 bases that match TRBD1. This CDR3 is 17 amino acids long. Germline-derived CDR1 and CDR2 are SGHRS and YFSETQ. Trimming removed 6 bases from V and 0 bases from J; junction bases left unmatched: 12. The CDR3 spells CASTQTGGSLSSYEQYF. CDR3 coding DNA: TGCGCCAGCACCCAGACAGGGGGCTCCCTAAGCTCCTACGAGCAGTACTTC. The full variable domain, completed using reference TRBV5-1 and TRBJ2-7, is KAGVTQTPRYLIKTRGQQVTLSCSPISGHRSVSWYQQTPGQGLQFLFEYFSETQRNKGNFPGRFSGRQFSNSRSEMNVSTLELGDSALYLCASTQTGGSLSSYEQYFGPGTRLTVT.

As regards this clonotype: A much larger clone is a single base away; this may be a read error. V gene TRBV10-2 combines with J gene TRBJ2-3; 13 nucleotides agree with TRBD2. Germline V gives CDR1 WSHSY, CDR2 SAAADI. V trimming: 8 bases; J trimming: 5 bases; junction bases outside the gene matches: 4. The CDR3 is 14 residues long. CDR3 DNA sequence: TGCGCCAGCGGACTAGCGGGAGCAGAAGATACGCAGTATTTT. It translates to CASGLAGAEDTQYF.

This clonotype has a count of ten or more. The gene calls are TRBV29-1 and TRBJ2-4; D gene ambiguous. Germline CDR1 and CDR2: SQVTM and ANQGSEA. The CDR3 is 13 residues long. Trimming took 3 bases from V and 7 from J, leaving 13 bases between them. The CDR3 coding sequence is TGCAGCGTTGAGAGGCAGGCCTCCAACATTCAGTACTTC. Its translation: CSVERQASNIQYF.

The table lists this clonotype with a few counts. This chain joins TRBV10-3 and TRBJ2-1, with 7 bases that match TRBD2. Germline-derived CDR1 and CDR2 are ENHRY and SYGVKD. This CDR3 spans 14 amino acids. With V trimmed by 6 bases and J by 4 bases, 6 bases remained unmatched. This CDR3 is CAIRGEGLYNEQFF. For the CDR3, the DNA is TGTGCCATCAGGGGGGAGGGACTTTACAATGAGCAGTTCTTC.

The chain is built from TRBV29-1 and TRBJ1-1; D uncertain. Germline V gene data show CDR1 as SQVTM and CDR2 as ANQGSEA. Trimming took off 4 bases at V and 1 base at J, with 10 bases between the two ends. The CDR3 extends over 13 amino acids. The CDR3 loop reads CSVGWSENTEAFF. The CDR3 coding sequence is TGCAGCGTTGGATGGTCAGAGAACACTGAAGCTTTCTTT.

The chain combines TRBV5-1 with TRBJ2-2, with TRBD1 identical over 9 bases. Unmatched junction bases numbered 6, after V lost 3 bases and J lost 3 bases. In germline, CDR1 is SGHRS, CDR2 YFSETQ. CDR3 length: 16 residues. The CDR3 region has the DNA TGCGCCAGCAGCTCCGGACAGGGGATATACACCGGGGAGCTGTTTTTT. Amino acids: CASSSGQGIYTGELFF.

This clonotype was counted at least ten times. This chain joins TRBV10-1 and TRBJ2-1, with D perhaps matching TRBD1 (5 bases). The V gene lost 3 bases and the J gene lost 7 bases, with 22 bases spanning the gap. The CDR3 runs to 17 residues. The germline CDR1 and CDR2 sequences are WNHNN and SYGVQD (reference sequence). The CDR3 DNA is TGCGCCAGCAGTGACTTCTCCAGGGCTGGAATTGGGAATGAGCAGTTCTTC. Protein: CASSDFSRAGIGNEQFF.

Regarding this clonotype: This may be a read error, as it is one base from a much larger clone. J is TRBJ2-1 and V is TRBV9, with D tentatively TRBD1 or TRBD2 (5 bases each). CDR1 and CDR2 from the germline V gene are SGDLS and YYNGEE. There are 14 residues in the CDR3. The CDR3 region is CARSVDLGDNEQFF. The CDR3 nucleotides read TGTGCCAGGAGCGTAGATTTGGGGGACAATGAGCAGTTCTTC.